Ten or more counts support the clone carrying this TCR beta chain. This record belongs to a study of identical twins. Germline CDR1 MNHEY, CDR2 SVGEGT. This CDR3 spans 14 amino acids. V lost 2 bases, J lost 9 bases, and 14 bases lay in between. In TCRdb, the 5' RACE reads were re-called with MiXCR into one record per CDR3 protein. The sample carries approximately 670,000 distinct CDR3 sequences, 6.1% recorded once. The clonotype originates from a man between 18 and 35 years old in good health. Specimen: naive T cells sorted from blood. The chain couples TRBV6-2 or TRBV6-3 to TRBJ2-1; maybe TRBD2 (5 bases). The CDR3 is CASSYVGNLGEQFF. In DNA form, the CDR3 reads TGTGCCAGCAGTTACGTCGGGAATTTGGGTGAGCAGTTCTTC.